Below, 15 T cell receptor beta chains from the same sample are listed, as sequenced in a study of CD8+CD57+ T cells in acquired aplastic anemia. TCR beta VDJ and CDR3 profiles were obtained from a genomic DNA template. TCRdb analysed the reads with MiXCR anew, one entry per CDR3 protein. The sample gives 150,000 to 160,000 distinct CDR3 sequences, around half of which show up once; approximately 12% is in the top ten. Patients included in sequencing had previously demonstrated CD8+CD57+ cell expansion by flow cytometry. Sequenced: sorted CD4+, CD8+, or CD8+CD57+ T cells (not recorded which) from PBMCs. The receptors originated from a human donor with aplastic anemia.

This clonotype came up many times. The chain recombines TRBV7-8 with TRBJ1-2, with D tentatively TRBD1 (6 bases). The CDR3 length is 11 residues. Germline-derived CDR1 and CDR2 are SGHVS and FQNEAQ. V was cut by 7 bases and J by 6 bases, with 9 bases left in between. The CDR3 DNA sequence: TGTGCCAGCACCTCAGGGGATGGCTACACCTTC. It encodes CASTSGDGYTF. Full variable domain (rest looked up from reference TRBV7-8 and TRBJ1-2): GAGVSQSPRYKVAKRGQDVALRCDPISGHVSLFWYQQALGQGPEFLTYFQNEAQLDKSGLPSDRFFAERPEGSVSTLKIQRTQQEDSAVYLCASTSGDGYTFGSGTRLTVV.

The CDR3 sequence: CASSSRPSTDTQYF. CDR3 bases: TGTGCCAGCAGCTCCCGACCTAGCACAGATACGCAGTATTTT. V and J are TRBV7-2 and TRBJ2-3; D remains unclear. Germline loops: CDR1 SGHTA, CDR2 FQGNSA. V lost 4 bases to trimming and J lost 0 bases, with 8 bases between them. The CDR3 length is 14 residues.

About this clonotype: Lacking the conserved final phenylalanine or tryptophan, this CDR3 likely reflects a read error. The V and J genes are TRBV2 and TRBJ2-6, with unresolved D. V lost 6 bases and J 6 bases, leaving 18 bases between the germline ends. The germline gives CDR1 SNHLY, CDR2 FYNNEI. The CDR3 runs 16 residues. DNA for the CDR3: TGTGCCAGCAGGGGTGGGCAGACCCATTCGGCCAACGTCCTGACTTCC. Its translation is CASRGGQTHSANVLTS.

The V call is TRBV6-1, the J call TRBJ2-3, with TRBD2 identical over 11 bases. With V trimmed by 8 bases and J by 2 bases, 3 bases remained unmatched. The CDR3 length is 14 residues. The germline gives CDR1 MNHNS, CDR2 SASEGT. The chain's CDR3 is CASRLAGTTDTQYF. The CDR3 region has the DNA TGTGCCAGCCGACTAGCGGGGACCACAGATACGCAGTATTTT.

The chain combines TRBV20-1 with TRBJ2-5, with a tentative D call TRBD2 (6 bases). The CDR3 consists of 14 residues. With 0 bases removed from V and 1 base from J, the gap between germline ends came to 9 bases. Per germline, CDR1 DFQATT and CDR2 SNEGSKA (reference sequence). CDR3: CSARDMGGQETQYF. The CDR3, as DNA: TGCAGTGCTAGAGATATGGGGGGCCAAGAGACCCAGTACTTC.

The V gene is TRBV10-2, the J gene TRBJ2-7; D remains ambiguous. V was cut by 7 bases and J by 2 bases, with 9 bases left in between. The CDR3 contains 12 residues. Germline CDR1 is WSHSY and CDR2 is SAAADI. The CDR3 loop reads CASTGRAYEQYF. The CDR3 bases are TGCGCCAGCACGGGCAGAGCCTACGAGCAGTACTTC.

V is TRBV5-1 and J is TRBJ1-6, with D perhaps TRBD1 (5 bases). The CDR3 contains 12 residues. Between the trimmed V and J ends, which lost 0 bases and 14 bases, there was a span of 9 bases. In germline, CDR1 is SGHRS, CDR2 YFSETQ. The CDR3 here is CASSLVREALHF. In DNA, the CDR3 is TGCGCCAGCAGCTTGGTCAGGGAAGCCCTCCACTTT.

The DNA of the CDR3 is TGTGCCAGCAGTGAGAGCGGGGGGGCCTACGAGCAGTACTTC. Translating it yields CASSESGGAYEQYF. The chain couples TRBV7-2 to TRBJ2-7, with 10 bases identical to TRBD2. The junction had 4 bases not matched to a gene; V was cut back by 6 bases and J by 2 bases. Germline V gives CDR1 SGHTA, CDR2 FQGNSA. The CDR3 runs 14 residues.

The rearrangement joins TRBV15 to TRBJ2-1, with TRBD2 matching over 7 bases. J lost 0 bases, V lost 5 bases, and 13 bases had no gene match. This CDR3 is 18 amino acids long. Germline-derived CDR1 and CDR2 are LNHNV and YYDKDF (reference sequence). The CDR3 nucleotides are TGTGCCACCAGCGGCTCCGGGGAGGGGCGAAGCTCCTACAATGAGCAGTTCTTC. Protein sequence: CATSGSGEGRSSYNEQFF.

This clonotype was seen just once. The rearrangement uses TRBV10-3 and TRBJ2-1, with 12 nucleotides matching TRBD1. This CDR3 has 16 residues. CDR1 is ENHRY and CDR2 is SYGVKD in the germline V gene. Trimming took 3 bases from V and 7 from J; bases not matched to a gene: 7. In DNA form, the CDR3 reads TGTGCCATCAGTGACTATGGGACAGGGGGCCGGAATGAGCAGTTCTTC. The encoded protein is CAISDYGTGGRNEQFF.

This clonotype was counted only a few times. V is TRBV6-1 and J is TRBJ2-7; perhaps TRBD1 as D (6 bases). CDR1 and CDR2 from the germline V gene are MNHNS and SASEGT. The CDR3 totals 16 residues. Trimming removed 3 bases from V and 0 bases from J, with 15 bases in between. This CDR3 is CASSDLGGSSSYEQYF. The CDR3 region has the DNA TGTGCCAGCAGTGATTTAGGGGGTAGTTCCTCCTACGAGCAGTACTTC.

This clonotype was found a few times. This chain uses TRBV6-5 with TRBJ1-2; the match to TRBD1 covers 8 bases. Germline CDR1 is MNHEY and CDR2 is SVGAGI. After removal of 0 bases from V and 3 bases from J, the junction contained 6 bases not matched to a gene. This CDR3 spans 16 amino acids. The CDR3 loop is CASSYSRTGGDYGYTF. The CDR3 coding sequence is TGTGCCAGCAGTTACTCACGAACAGGGGGAGACTATGGCTACACCTTC.

CDR3 amino acids: CASSLDRLETQYF. The CDR3 DNA is TGTGCCAGCAGCTTGGACAGACTGGAGACCCAGTACTTC. V usage is TRBV5-5 and J usage is TRBJ2-5; D is uncertain. The CDR3 covers 13 residues. V dropped 0 bases and J dropped 5 bases, with 8 bases sitting between them. CDR1 SGHKS and CDR2 YYEKEE come from the germline V gene (reference sequence).

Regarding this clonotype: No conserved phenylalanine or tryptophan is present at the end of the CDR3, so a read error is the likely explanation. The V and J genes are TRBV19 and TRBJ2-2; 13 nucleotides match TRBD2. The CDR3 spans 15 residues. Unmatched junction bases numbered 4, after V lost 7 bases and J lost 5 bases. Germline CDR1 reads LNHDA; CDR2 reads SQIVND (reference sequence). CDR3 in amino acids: CASIGTSGATGELFL. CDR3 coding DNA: TGTGCCAGTATTGGGACTAGCGGGGCTACCGGGGAGCTGTTTTTG.

CDR3 region: CSVEGAATEAFF. CDR3 coding DNA: TGCAGCGTTGAAGGGGCAGCCACTGAAGCTTTCTTT. The chain carries TRBV29-1 and TRBJ1-1; the D is unclear. CDR1 is SQVTM, CDR2 ANQGSEA, per germline. V was pared by 1 base and J by 4 bases, with 7 bases between. CDR3 length: 12 amino acids.